A selection of T cell receptor beta chains follows, all from one sample in a study of T cells and Merkel cell carcinoma outcomes. Some clones are missing from TCRdb's copy, which holds only in-frame ones; the method was immunoSEQ multiplex PCR. The data hold more than 6,000 clones, with around 91% observed a single time. The sequenced sample was tumor tissue from Merkel cell carcinoma. Receptor source: a human donor with Merkel cell carcinoma. CDR3s include the opening cysteine and the closing phenylalanine or tryptophan. A D gene is named only where the DNA matches it firmly. Not every row has a clone size; where given, it reads once, few, many or a size class.

J: TRBJ1-4
size: .
length: 15
D: .
V: TRBV6-1
CDR3: CASSREEGTNEKLFF
DNA: TGTGCCAGCAGCCGAGAGGAGGGGACTAATGAAAAACTGTTTTTT

J: TRBJ1-3
size: .
length: 13
D: .
V: TRBV9
CDR3: CASTGGQRNTIYF
DNA: TGTGCCAGCACTGGGGGGCAAAGAAACACCATATATTTT

J: TRBJ1-2
size: once
length: 13
D: .
V: TRBV30
CDR3: CAWSFGYSYGYTF
DNA: TGTGCCTGGAGTTTCGGGTATAGCTATGGCTACACCTTC

J: TRBJ1-5
size: .
length: 14
D: .
V: TRBV7-2
CDR3: CASSRDVSNQPQHF
DNA: TGTGCCAGCAGCCGGGACGTTAGCAATCAGCCCCAGCATTTT

J: TRBJ2-3
size: .
length: 16
D: .
V: TRBV2
CDR3: CASRLPTDSSTDTQYF
DNA: TGTGCCAGCCGTCTCCCAACAGATTCTAGCACAGATACGCAGTATTTT

J: TRBJ1-1
size: .
length: 13
D: .
V: TRBV19
CDR3: CAGGGPMDTEAFF
DNA: TGTGCCGGGGGGGGCCCGATGGACACTGAAGCTTTCTTT

J: TRBJ2-7
size: .
length: 14
D: TRBD1
V: TRBV6-6
CDR3: CASRPGQGAYEQYF
DNA: TGTGCCAGCCGCCCGGGACAGGGAGCCTACGAGCAGTACTTC

J: TRBJ2-6
size: .
length: 14
D: .
V: TRBV6-5
CDR3: CAVRGASGANVLTF
DNA: TGTGCCGTAAGGGGGGCCTCTGGGGCCAACGTCCTGACTTTC

J: TRBJ1-2
size: few
length: 14
D: TRBD1
V: TRBV27
CDR3: CASSLSTGDYGYTF
DNA: TGTGCCAGCAGTTTATCGACAGGGGACTATGGCTACACCTTC

J: TRBJ2-1
size: .
length: 15
D: TRBD1
V: TRBV5-1
CDR3: CASSLDGQGFDEQFF
DNA: TGCGCCAGCAGCTTGGACGGACAGGGGTTCGATGAGCAGTTCTTC

J: TRBJ2-5
size: once
length: 15
D: TRBD1
V: TRBV11-2
CDR3: CASSSKTGVIETQYF
DNA: TGTGCCAGCAGCTCCAAGACAGGGGTTATAGAGACCCAGTACTTC

J: TRBJ1-2
size: .
length: 15
D: .
V: TRBV5-4
CDR3: CASSFSRRDNYGYTF
DNA: TGTGCCAGCAGCTTTTCAAGACGGGACAACTATGGCTACACCTTC

J: TRBJ2-1
size: .
length: 13
D: .
V: TRBV7-9
CDR3: CASSLDVDNEQFF
DNA: TGTGCCAGCAGCTTGGACGTAGACAATGAGCAGTTCTTC

J: TRBJ2-5
size: .
length: 13
D: .
V: TRBV19
CDR3: CASSHYGSETQYF
DNA: TGTGCCAGTAGTCACTACGGTTCAGAGACCCAGTACTTC

J: TRBJ2-2
size: .
length: 15
D: TRBD1
V: TRBV7-9
CDR3: CASSLQQGWTGELFF
DNA: TGTGCCAGCAGCTTACAACAGGGGTGGACCGGGGAGCTGTTTTTT

J: TRBJ2-3
size: .
length: 16
D: .
V: TRBV15
CDR3: CATSSAEAGGTDTQYF
DNA: TGTGCCACCAGCAGTGCCGAGGCAGGGGGCACAGATACGCAGTATTTT

J: TRBJ2-3
size: .
length: 12
D: .
V: TRBV12-5
CDR3: CASGSDADTQYF
DNA: TGTGCTAGTGGTTCGGACGCAGATACGCAGTATTTT

J: TRBJ1-1
size: .
length: 12
D: .
V: TRBV7-2
CDR3: CASSFRDTEAFF
DNA: TGTGCCAGCAGCTTTAGGGACACTGAAGCTTTCTTT

J: TRBJ1-1
size: .
length: 13
D: TRBD1
V: TRBV19
CDR3: CASNLQGITEAFF
DNA: TGTGCCAGTAACTTACAGGGGATCACTGAAGCTTTCTTT

J: TRBJ2-1
size: .
length: 15
D: .
V: TRBV19
CDR3: CASTLDSISYNEQFF
DNA: TGTGCCAGTACCTTGGACAGTATCTCCTACAATGAGCAGTTCTTC

J: TRBJ2-2
size: .
length: 15
D: TRBD1
V: TRBV7-9
CDR3: CASTMDRVGTGKLFF
DNA: TGTGCCAGCACCATGGACAGGGTCGGCACCGGGAAGCTGTTTTTT

J: TRBJ2-7
size: .
length: 15
D: .
V: TRBV4-1
CDR3: CASSQAPGLFYEQYF
DNA: TGCGCCAGCAGCCAAGCACCGGGCCTATTTTACGAGCAGTACTTC

J: TRBJ2-5
size: .
length: 13
D: .
V: TRBV6-5
CDR3: CASSYRGQETQYF
DNA: TGTGCCAGCAGTTACAGGGGGCAAGAGACCCAGTACTTC

J: TRBJ1-1
size: .
length: 13
D: .
V: TRBV19
CDR3: CASSAGLNTEAFF
DNA: TGTGCCAGTAGTGCAGGGCTGAACACTGAAGCTTTCTTT